The clone carrying this T cell receptor (beta chain) turned up a few times. Its antigen is not known. This sample was included in a study of shared clonotypes between healthy human individuals. Background on the study: Participating donors consisted of a couple of women and a few men aged 18 to 49.

Germline lookup yields CDR1 LGHNA and CDR2 YSLEER. There are 15 residues in the CDR3. The V end was cut by 1 base, the J end by 0 bases, with 9 bases between. Each subset's genomic DNA was shared equally among a number of immunoSEQ plates. Some clones are missing from TCRdb's copy, which holds only in-frame ones; the method was immunoSEQ multiplex PCR. Of 300,000 to 400,000 clones in the sample, approximately 79% were seen once. Study-wide results and caveats: There were few donors, and this limited the genetic and exposure-history diversity represented. The generation probabilities recorded for non-shared clonotypes fell below those of clonotypes shared by all four donors.

The TCR was taken from a man aged 30-40 years in good health. Sequencing was carried out using memory CD4+ T cells sorted from blood. The subset was: CD45RA-negative fraction. The rearrangement links TRBV4-3 to TRBJ1-1, with unresolved D. For the CDR3, the DNA is TGCGCCAGCAGCCAAGGGGCCGCGTTGAACACTGAAGCTTTCTTT. Its translation is CASSQGAALNTEAFF.